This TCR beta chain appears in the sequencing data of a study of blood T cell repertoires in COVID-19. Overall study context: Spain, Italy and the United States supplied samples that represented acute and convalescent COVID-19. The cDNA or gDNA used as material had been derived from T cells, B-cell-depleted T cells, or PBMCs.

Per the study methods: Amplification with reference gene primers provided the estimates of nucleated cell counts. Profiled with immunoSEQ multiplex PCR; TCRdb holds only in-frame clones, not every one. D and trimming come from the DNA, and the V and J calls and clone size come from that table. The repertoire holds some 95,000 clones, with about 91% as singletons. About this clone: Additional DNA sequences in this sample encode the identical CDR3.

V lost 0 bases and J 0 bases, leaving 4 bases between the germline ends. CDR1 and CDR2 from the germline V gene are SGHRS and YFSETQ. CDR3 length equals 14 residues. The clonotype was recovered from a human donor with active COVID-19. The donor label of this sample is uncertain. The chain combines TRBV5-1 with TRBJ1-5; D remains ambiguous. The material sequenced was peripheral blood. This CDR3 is CASSLDGSNQPQHF. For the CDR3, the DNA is TGCGCCAGCAGCTTGGACGGTAGCAATCAGCCCCAGCATTTT.